These T cell receptor beta chains were read from a single sample in a study of T cell repertoires in cytomegalovirus infection. TCRdb processed the reads anew with MiXCR; each CDR3 protein has one entry. The sample comprises hundreds of thousands of distinct CDR3 sequences, around a third of which are singletons, and around 12% rests with the top ten. These receptors' targets are unknown. The input for sequencing was cultured CD8+ T cells from PBMCs, taken from culture after CMV antigen stimulation. The receptors come from a human donor in good health (CMV status not recorded). Some clones in this sample may be carry-over from other donors' samples. Each CDR3 is given without its conserved first and last residue. The D gene is left open where the match is weak.

V	J	D	CDR3
TRBV29-1	TRBJ1-1	NA	SALSSENTEAF
TRBV4-1	TRBJ1-1	NA	ASSQPSEMNTEAF
TRBV10-3	TRBJ1-1	NA	SPRAAVDTEAF
TRBV9	TRBJ1-2	NA	ASSGVHGYT
TRBV7-8	TRBJ2-7	NA	ASSSRGRGRDSYEQY
TRBV12-3/TRBV12-4	TRBJ1-4	NA	ASSQAGASNEKLF
TRBV20-1	TRBJ1-4	NA	SARDLRGLTRRTTNEKLF
TRBV2	TRBJ1-3	NA	ASSYTGSGSGNTIY
TRBV12-3/TRBV12-4	TRBJ1-6	NA	ASSPGAPGLSPLH
TRBV19	TRBJ1-2	NA	ASSPGSRLDSDYGYT
TRBV7-6	TRBJ2-4	NA	ASSLFTAGVLAKNIQY
TRBV2	TRBJ2-7	NA	ARRDISSYEQY
TRBV4-1	TRBJ2-3	NA	ASSQESTITDTQY
TRBV3-1	TRBJ2-5	TRBD2	ASSQGGAAGGRETQY
TRBV19	TRBJ1-1	NA	ASSIVGGEAF
TRBV7-9	TRBJ2-5	NA	ASSPQGRGETQY
TRBV11-2	TRBJ1-4	NA	ASSLEFAGANEKLF
TRBV6-5	TRBJ1-1	NA	ASSYSGRPVEAF
TRBV7-9	TRBJ2-7	TRBD2	ASSLASGGLYEQY
TRBV2	TRBJ1-1	NA	ASTADRFNTEAF
TRBV7-8	TRBJ1-5	NA	ASSLYRGGEPQH
TRBV5-6	TRBJ1-2	NA	ASSVARRHPNYGYT
TRBV10-3	TRBJ1-1	NA	AIGEDTEAF
TRBV7-6	TRBJ2-1	NA	ASSQRFGREPNEQF
TRBV2	TRBJ2-1	TRBD2	ASSEARVAGAPEQF
TRBV27	TRBJ1-6	TRBD1	ASSSIPGTGESPLH
TRBV7-8	TRBJ2-3	NA	ASSFLGRQTDTQY
TRBV7-9	TRBJ2-3	TRBD2	ASRPPLAGSTDTQY
TRBV20-1	TRBJ1-2	NA	SAHLQGLRGYT
TRBV29-1	TRBJ2-5	TRBD2	SGASGAPREAQY
TRBV12-3/TRBV12-4	TRBJ2-2	NA	ASSGIRRDTGELF
TRBV6-1	TRBJ2-7	NA	ASSERVIYEQY
TRBV7-2	TRBJ2-3	NA	ASTPRRIVTDSQY
TRBV7-3	TRBJ1-1	NA	ASSPDGAF
TRBV25-1	TRBJ1-2	NA	ASSELVTYGYT
TRBV12-5	TRBJ2-5	NA	ASGLIRQKETQY
TRBV11-2	TRBJ2-6	NA	ASSGRDFSGANVLT
TRBV7-8	TRBJ1-5	NA	ASSRVGQINQPQH
TRBV6-5	TRBJ2-3	TRBD2	ASSLTGTSGGQDTQY
TRBV7-9	TRBJ1-1	NA	ASSLTQSPHLTNTEAF
TRBV12-3/TRBV12-4	TRBJ2-5	TRBD2	ASSPTSLAGQETQY
TRBV12-3/TRBV12-4	TRBJ2-6	NA	ASSPGGLSEANVLT
TRBV7-9	TRBJ1-2	NA	ASSQPGAVNYGYT
TRBV7-8	TRBJ2-3	TRBD2	ASSLSGGGAFRDTQY
TRBV6-8	TRBJ2-4	NA	ASSYSGGALAKNIQY
TRBV28	TRBJ1-6	NA	ASRPTGSSNSPLH
TRBV6-5	TRBJ2-1	NA	ASSYQQPYNEQF
TRBV11-2	TRBJ2-1	NA	ASSLSQGPYNEQF
TRBV27	TRBJ2-1	TRBD2	ASSLSASGVLVQF
TRBV4-1	TRBJ2-1	TRBD1	ASSQAGTGEHEQF
TRBV6-5	TRBJ1-1	NA	ASSPQRYTEAF
TRBV27	TRBJ2-7	NA	ASSHFGTSYEQY
TRBV20-1	TRBJ2-7	TRBD1	SALDRSRKYEQY
TRBV14	TRBJ2-1	NA	ASSNWASPSNEQF
TRBV5-8	TRBJ1-4	NA	ASSSGWATNEKLF
TRBV6-2/TRBV6-3	TRBJ2-2	TRBD2	ASSPGREGPRELF
TRBV6-1	TRBJ1-2	NA	ASSDRSQGYT